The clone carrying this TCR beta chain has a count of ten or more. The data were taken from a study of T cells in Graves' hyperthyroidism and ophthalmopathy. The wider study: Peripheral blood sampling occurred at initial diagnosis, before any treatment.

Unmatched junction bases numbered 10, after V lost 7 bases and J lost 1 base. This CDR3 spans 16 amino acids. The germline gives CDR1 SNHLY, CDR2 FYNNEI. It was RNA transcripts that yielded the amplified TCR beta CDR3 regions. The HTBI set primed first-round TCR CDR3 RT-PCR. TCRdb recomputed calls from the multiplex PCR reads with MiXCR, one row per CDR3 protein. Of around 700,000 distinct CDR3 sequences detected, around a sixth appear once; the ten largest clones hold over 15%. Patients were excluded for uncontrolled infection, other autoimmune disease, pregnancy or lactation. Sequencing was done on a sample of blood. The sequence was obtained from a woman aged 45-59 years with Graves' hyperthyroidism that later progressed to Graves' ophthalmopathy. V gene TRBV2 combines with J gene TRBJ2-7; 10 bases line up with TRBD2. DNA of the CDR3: TGTGCCAGCAAATGGCTAGCGGGGGATATATCCTACGAGCAGTACTTC. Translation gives CASKWLAGDISYEQYF.